The table lists the clone carrying this TCR beta chain with many counts. Antigen unknown. Unsorted libraries came from 2 million PBMCs stored at -80 °C. The record originates from a study of neurological immune-mediated disorders. Via MiXCR, TCRdb re-called the 5' RACE reads, giving one row per CDR3 protein. The data show tens of thousands of distinct CDR3 sequences, approximately 14% seen once. V lost 6 bases and J lost 9; bases outside the gene matches: 6. The CDR3 spans 12 residues. Whole-study results and caveats: The study found the most TCR clonal expansion in HTLV-1-associated myelopathy and the least in multiple sclerosis, below healthy controls.

The source is a woman in her forties or fifties with HTLV-1-associated myelopathy (HAM/TSP). The sequenced sample was PBMCs. V is TRBV12-3 or TRBV12-4 and J is TRBJ2-3; TRBD1 aligns across 7 bases. CDR3 in amino acids: CASSRQGSTQYF. The CDR3 DNA sequence: TGTGCCAGCAGCAGACAGGGTTCAACGCAGTATTTT.